Following are 20 T cell receptor beta chains from one sample sequenced in a study of blood T cell repertoires in COVID-19. Assay used: immunoSEQ multiplex PCR; TCRdb lists only in-frame clones, some missing. The table includes 90,000 to 120,000 clones, approximately 80% detected once. The sample comprised peripheral blood. All receptors derive from a man in his sixties with acute or convalescent COVID-19.

The chain carries TRBV24-1 and TRBJ2-2, with 8 bases that match TRBD2. Germline lookup yields CDR1 KGHDR and CDR2 SFDVKD. This CDR3 region has 18 residues. The V segment lost 2 bases and the J segment 2 bases; nucleotides outside the gene matches: 9. Written as DNA, the CDR3 is TGTGCCACCAGTGATTCAAAACCGGGACTAGTTAACACCGGGGAGCTGTTTTTT. Translation gives CATSDSKPGLVNTGELFF.

This chain uses TRBV5-1 with TRBJ1-1; 7 bases fit TRBD1. This CDR3 region has 16 residues. Germline CDR1 reads SGHRS; CDR2 reads YFSETQ. The V segment lost 1 base and the J segment 0 bases; nucleotides outside the gene matches: 6. The CDR3 spells CASSLRTGALNTEAFF. The CDR3 DNA reads TGCGCCAGCAGCTTGAGAACAGGGGCCCTGAACACTGAAGCTTTCTTT.

This sequence joins TRBV24-1 and TRBJ2-1; D not certain. The CDR3 sequence is 11 residues long. Trimming left V 6 bases short and J 4 bases short, with 3 bases between. Per germline, CDR1 KGHDR and CDR2 SFDVKD. The CDR3 loop reads CATSSYNEQFF. The CDR3 coding sequence is TGTGCCACCAGTTCGTACAATGAGCAGTTCTTC.

The chain is built from TRBV14 and TRBJ1-1; possibly TRBD1 for D (6 bases). V was clipped by 5 bases and J by 3 bases, with 10 bases between them. The CDR3 is 13 residues long. Germline V gene data show CDR1 as SGHDN and CDR2 as FVKESK. The CDR3 region has the DNA TGTGCCAGCAGCAAACAGGGTTACACTGAAGCTTTCTTT. It specifies CASSKQGYTEAFF.

This chain connects TRBV15 to TRBJ2-1, with TRBD2 identical over 10 bases. With 0 bases clipped from V and 15 bases from J, the junction kept 11 bases outside the gene matches. The CDR3 covers 15 residues. CDR1 is LNHNV, CDR2 YYDKDF, per germline (reference sequence). The chain's CDR3 is CATSREAGGPILVFF. The CDR3 region has the DNA TGTGCCACCAGCAGAGAAGCGGGAGGGCCTATCTTGGTGTTCTTC. The variable domain in full, completed from reference TRBV15 and TRBJ2-1, reads DAMVIQNPRYQVTQFGKPVTLSCSQTLNHNVMYWYQQKSSQAPKLLFHYYDKDFNNEADTPDNFQSRRPNTSFCFLDIRSPGLGDTAMYLCATSREAGGPILVFFGPGTRLTVL.

This clone came up once. The chain recombines TRBV9 with TRBJ2-5, with TRBD2 matching over 9 bases. The germline CDR1 and CDR2 sequences are SGDLS and YYNGEE. This CDR3 comprises 14 residues. The V and J ends lost 0 bases and 3 bases, in that order; junction bases with no gene match: 0. The CDR3 region is CASSVGLAEETQYF. The CDR3 coding sequence is TGTGCCAGCAGCGTAGGACTAGCGGAAGAGACCCAGTACTTC.

This clone appeared a single time. V and J are TRBV9 and TRBJ1-5; D is uncertain. The CDR3 runs to 13 residues. Germline V gene lookup returns CDR1 SGDLS and CDR2 YYNGEE. The ends were cut back, 1 base at V and 8 bases at J, with 10 bases in the middle. The CDR3 bases are TGTGCCAGCAGCGTAACGGGATTCGAGCCCCAGCATTTT. It specifies CASSVTGFEPQHF.

The J gene is TRBJ2-1, the V gene TRBV7-8, with 9 bases aligning to TRBD1. Trimming took 5 bases from V and 9 from J; bases not matched to a gene: 8. The germline gives CDR1 SGHVS, CDR2 FQNEAQ. This CDR3 is 14 amino acids long. Here the CDR3 reads CASSLGQGTSEQFF. The CDR3 region has the DNA TGTGCCAGCAGCCTCGGACAGGGGACCAGTGAGCAGTTCTTC.

CDR3 residues: CATSRGQGGETQYF. In nucleotides, the CDR3 is TGTGCCACCAGCAGAGGTCAGGGTGGGGAGACCCAGTACTTC. This chain links TRBV15 with TRBJ2-5; D may be TRBD1 (5 bases). Germline V CDR1 and CDR2: LNHNV, YYDKDF (reference sequence). The V and J ends lost 1 base and 5 bases respectively, with 11 bases between them. CDR3 size: 14 residues.

This clone occurred once. This chain links TRBV5-1 with TRBJ2-7, with TRBD2 matching over 9 bases. The V and J ends lost 0 bases and 1 base, in that order; junction bases with no gene match: 11. The CDR3 extends over 18 amino acids. CDR1 SGHRS and CDR2 YFSETQ come from the germline V gene. The CDR3 DNA follows: TGCGCCAGCAGCTTGGAGGCGGTAGCGGGAGCCCGATCCTACGAGCAGTACTTC. Translating gives CASSLEAVAGARSYEQYF.

This chain joins TRBV7-8 and TRBJ2-1; tentatively, D is TRBD1 (6 bases). The germline V and J ends were trimmed by 8 bases and 4 bases, with 12 bases remaining between them. CDR1 is SGHVS and CDR2 is FQNEAQ in the germline V gene. This CDR3 has 13 amino acids. CDR3 amino acids: CASGRTDYNEQFF. The DNA of the CDR3 is TGTGCCAGCGGTAGGACAGATTACAATGAGCAGTTCTTC.

This clone was observed a handful of times. The CDR3 DNA reads as TGTGCCAGCACGAAGGAGCTTGCAAATCAGCCCCAGCATTTT. It codes for CASTKELANQPQHF. V gene TRBV28 combines with J gene TRBJ1-5; D is undetermined. Germline V gene data show CDR1 as MDHEN and CDR2 as SYDVKM. The CDR3 loop spans 14 amino acids. V was trimmed by 7 bases and J by 4 bases, leaving 14 bases between them.

The chain carries TRBV5-1 and TRBJ2-1; TRBD1 might be the D (5 bases). Germline CDR1 and CDR2: SGHRS and YFSETQ. V was shortened by 3 bases and J by 4 bases, with 11 bases between the two germline ends. The CDR3 is made up of 14 amino acids. The chain's CDR3 is CASSSRRVYNEQFF. As DNA, the CDR3 is TGCGCCAGCAGCTCCCGCAGGGTTTACAATGAGCAGTTCTTC.

The rearrangement joins TRBV2 to TRBJ2-7; D is perhaps TRBD2 (5 bases). Germline CDR1 and CDR2: SNHLY and FYNNEI. V was trimmed by 2 bases and J by 0 bases, leaving 11 bases between them. The CDR3 consists of 15 residues. CDR3 residues: CASSENERTSYEQYF. CDR3 coding DNA: TGTGCCAGCAGTGAAAACGAGCGGACCTCCTACGAGCAGTACTTC. Filled out from reference TRBV2 and TRBJ2-7, the complete variable domain reads EPEVTQTPSHQVTQMGQEVILRCVPISNHLYFYWYRQILGQKVEFLVSFYNNEISEKSEIFDDQFSVERPDGSNFTLKIRSTKLEDSAMYFCASSENERTSYEQYFGPGTRLTVT.

The CDR3 region has the DNA TGCGCCAGCAGGAGTAGCGAGCAGTACTTC. Its translation is CASRSSEQYF. The chain has TRBV10-2 and TRBJ2-7; no reliable D call. Germline V lookup: CDR1 WSHSY, CDR2 SAAADI. This CDR3 spans 10 amino acids. Trimming left V 6 bases short and J 6 bases short, with 6 bases between.

The chain combines TRBV7-9 with TRBJ1-1; 7 positions match TRBD1. The CDR3 length is 14 residues. The junction had 15 bases not matched to a gene; V was cut back by 11 bases and J by 6 bases. Germline assignment: CDR1 SEHNR and CDR2 FQNEAQ (reference sequence). This chain's CDR3 is CASEDRLFEAEAFF. CDR3 bases: TGTGCCTCCGAGGACAGGTTGTTTGAGGCTGAAGCTTTCTTT.

The chain couples TRBV6-5 to TRBJ2-2; TRBD1 is a possible D gene (5 bases). V was cut by 6 bases and J by 1 base, with 9 bases left in between. Germline CDR1 MNHEY, CDR2 SVGAGI. The CDR3 is made up of 14 amino acids. CDR3 DNA sequence: TGTGCCAGCAGACTACAGGAGAACACCGGGGAGCTGTTTTTT. Its protein is CASRLQENTGELFF.

This sequence joins TRBV27 and TRBJ2-3, with 9 bases matching TRBD2. The CDR3 consists of 16 residues. V was pared by 6 bases and J by 2 bases, with 9 bases of the junction left unmatched. Germline-derived CDR1 and CDR2 are MNHEY and SMNVEV (reference sequence). For the CDR3, the DNA is TGTGCCAGCAGGGCTTTTAGCGGGAGAATCACAGATACGCAGTATTTT. Its translation is CASRAFSGRITDTQYF.

The chain links TRBV5-1 to TRBJ2-5; TRBD2 matches 15 bases. The CDR3 has 20 amino acids. CDR1 and CDR2 (germline): SGHRS, YFSETQ. With V trimmed by 4 bases and J by 5 bases, 18 bases remained unmatched. CDR3 nucleotide sequence: TGCGCCAGCAGCCGACCAGGACTAGCGGGAGGGCCATCGTCTCGGGAGACCCAGTACTTC. It specifies CASSRPGLAGGPSSRETQYF.

The J gene is TRBJ2-1, the V gene TRBV5-1; TRBD1 agrees at 9 bases. The germline gives CDR1 SGHRS, CDR2 YFSETQ. Unmatched junction bases numbered 9, after V lost 4 bases and J lost 7 bases. The CDR3 totals 15 residues. The CDR3 DNA reads as TGCGCCAGCAGCCCAACGACAGGGGGAAGGAATGAGCAGTTCTTC. It yields the protein CASSPTTGGRNEQFF.